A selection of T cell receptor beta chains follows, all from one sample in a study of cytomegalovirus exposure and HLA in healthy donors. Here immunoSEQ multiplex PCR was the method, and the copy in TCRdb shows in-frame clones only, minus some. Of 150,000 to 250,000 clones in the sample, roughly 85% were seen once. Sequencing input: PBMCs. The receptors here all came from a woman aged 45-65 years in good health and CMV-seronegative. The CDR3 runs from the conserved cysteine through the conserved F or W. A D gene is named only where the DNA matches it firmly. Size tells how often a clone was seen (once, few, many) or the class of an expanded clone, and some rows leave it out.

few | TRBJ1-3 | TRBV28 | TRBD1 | CASSPVDRGRNTIYF | TGTGCCAGCAGTCCCGTTGACAGGGGGAGAAACACCATATATTTT
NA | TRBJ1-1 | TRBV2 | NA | CATSREIGNTEAFF | TGTGCCACCTCGCGAGAGATCGGGAACACTGAAGCTTTCTTT
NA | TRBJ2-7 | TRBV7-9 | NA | CASSLGLPSYEQYF | TGTGCCAGCAGCTTGGGACTGCCATCCTACGAGCAGTACTTC
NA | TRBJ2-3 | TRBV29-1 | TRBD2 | CSAQHLAASTDTQYF | TGCAGCGCCCAGCATCTAGCGGCCAGCACAGATACGCAGTATTTT
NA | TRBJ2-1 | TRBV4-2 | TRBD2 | CASSQGEAGGQGEQFF | TGTGCCAGCAGCCAAGGAGAAGCGGGAGGGCAGGGGGAGCAGTTCTTC
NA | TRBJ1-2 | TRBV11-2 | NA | CASSPGGLNYGYTF | TGTGCCAGCAGCCCGGGGGGCCTAAACTATGGCTACACCTTC
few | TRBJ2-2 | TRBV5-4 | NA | CASSLDSTGELFF | TGTGCCAGCAGCTTGGACTCCACCGGGGAGCTGTTTTTT
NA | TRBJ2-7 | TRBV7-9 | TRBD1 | CASSSPGTGEQYF | TGTGCCAGCAGCTCCCCCGGGACAGGCGAGCAGTACTTC
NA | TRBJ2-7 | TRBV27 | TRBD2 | CASKSFGTRSSYEQYF | TGTGCCAGCAAAAGTTTCGGGACTAGAAGCTCCTACGAGCAGTACTTC
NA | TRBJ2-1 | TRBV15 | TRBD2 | CATSRKAGTYNEQFF | TGTGCCACCAGCAGGAAAGCGGGAACCTACAATGAGCAGTTCTTC
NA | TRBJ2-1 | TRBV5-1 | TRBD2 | CASSLSLAGGPYEQFF | TGCGCCAGCAGCTTGAGCCTAGCGGGAGGGCCGTATGAGCAGTTCTTC
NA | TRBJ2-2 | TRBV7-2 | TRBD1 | CASSPSGQFSGELFF | TGTGCCAGCAGCCCCTCGGGACAGTTTTCCGGGGAGCTGTTTTTT
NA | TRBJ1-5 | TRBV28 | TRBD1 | CASSFPKDRRLLSNQPQHF | TGTGCCAGCAGTTTCCCTAAGGACAGGAGGCTTCTTAGCAATCAGCCCCAGCATTTT
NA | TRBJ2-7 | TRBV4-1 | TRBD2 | CASSHWTSGYEQYF | TGCGCCAGCAGCCATTGGACTAGCGGCTACGAGCAGTACTTC
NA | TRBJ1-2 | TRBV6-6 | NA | CASSYRGGNDYGYTF | TGTGCCAGCAGTTACCGAGGCGGGAACGACTATGGCTACACCTTC
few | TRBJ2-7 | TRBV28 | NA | CASGPPVYNYEQYF | TGTGCCAGCGGTCCCCCCGTCTATAACTACGAGCAGTACTTC
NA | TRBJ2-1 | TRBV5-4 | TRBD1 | CASSRTGGPYNEQFF | TGTGCCAGCAGCCGGACAGGGGGCCCCTACAATGAGCAGTTCTTC
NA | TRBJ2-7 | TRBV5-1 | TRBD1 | CASSPGTGVYEQYF | TGCGCCAGCAGCCCCGGGACAGGGGTGTACGAGCAGTACTTC
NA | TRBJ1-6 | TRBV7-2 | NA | CASSFQGTNSPLHF | TGTGCCAGCAGCTTCCAGGGAACGAATTCACCCCTCCACTTT
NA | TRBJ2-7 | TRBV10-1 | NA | CASSRTRNTSEQYF | TGCGCCAGCAGTCGTACTAGAAACACCAGCGAGCAGTACTTC
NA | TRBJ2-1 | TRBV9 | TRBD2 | CASSAHATSDSYNEQFF | TGTGCCAGCAGCGCCCATGCGACTAGCGACTCCTACAATGAGCAGTTCTTC
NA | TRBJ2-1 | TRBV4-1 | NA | CASSQETSSSYNEQFF | TGCGCCAGCAGCCAAGAAACCTCCAGCTCCTACAATGAGCAGTTCTTC
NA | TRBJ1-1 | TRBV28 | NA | CASSPWGEGNTEAFF | TGTGCCAGCAGTCCCTGGGGGGAGGGGAACACTGAAGCTTTCTTT
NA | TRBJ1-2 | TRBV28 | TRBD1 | CASSSPPGGYGYTF | TGTGCCAGCAGTTCTCCCCCAGGGGGATATGGCTACACCTTC
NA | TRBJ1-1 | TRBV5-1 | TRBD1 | CASSLTGETEAFF | TGCGCCAGCAGCTTGACAGGGGAAACTGAAGCTTTCTTT
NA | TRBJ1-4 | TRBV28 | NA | CASSNPPQNEKLFF | TGTGCCAGCAGTAATCCCCCGCAGAATGAAAAACTGTTTTTT
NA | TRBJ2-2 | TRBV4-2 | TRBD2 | CASSHGLAGDGTGELFF | TGTGCCAGCAGCCATGGACTAGCGGGAGACGGGACCGGGGAGCTGTTTTTT
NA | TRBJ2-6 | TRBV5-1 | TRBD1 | CASSLALQGSISGANVLTF | TGCGCCAGCAGCTTGGCCCTACAGGGGTCAATCTCTGGGGCCAACGTCCTGACTTTC
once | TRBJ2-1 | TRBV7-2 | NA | CASSSSSGHNYNEQFF | TGTGCCAGCAGCTCTAGTAGCGGACATAACTACAATGAGCAGTTCTTC
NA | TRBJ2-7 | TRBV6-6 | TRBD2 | CASNPSGRTSRYEQYF | TGTGCCAGCAACCCCTCGGGGAGGACTAGCCGCTACGAGCAGTACTTC
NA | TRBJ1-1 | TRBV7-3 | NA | CASSLEGTNTEAFF | TGTGCCAGCAGCTTAGAGGGCACTAACACTGAAGCTTTCTTT
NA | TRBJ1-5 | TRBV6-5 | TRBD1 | CASSSTGGYQPQHF | TGTGCCAGCAGTTCGACAGGGGGCTATCAGCCCCAGCATTTT
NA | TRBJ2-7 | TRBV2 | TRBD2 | CSKREAAYEQYF | TGTTCCAAGCGGGAGGCGGCATACGAGCAGTACTTC
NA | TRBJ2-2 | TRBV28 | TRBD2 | CASSSSGRAIGELFF | TGTGCCAGCAGTTCTAGCGGGAGGGCCATCGGGGAGCTGTTTTTT
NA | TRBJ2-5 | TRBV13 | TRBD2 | CASSLGASGIQETQYF | TGTGCCAGCAGCTTAGGGGCTAGCGGAATCCAAGAGACCCAGTACTTC
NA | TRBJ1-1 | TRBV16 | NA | CASSQKRRDTEAFF | TGTGCCAGCAGCCAAAAAAGGCGGGACACTGAAGCTTTCTTT
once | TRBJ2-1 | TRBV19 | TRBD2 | CASSGLAGGVNEQFF | TGTGCCAGTAGTGGTCTAGCGGGGGGTGTAAATGAGCAGTTCTTC
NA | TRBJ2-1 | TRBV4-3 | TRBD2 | CASSQDASGSPREQFF | TGCGCCAGCAGCCAAGACGCTAGCGGGAGCCCCCGGGAGCAGTTCTTC
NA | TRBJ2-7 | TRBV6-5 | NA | CARLESRGVGEQYF | TGTGCCAGACTGGAGTCAAGAGGTGTCGGCGAGCAGTACTTC
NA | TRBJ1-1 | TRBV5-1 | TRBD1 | CASSSTVKGASNTEAFF | TGCGCCAGCAGCTCCACAGTGAAGGGGGCCTCGAACACTGAAGCTTTCTTT
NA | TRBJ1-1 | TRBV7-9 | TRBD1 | CASSPGQGGTEAFF | TGTGCCAGCAGCCCGGGACAGGGTGGCACTGAAGCTTTCTTT
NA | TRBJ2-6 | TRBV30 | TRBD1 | CAWSTGQGLSGANVLTF | TGTGCCTGGAGTACGGGACAGGGTCTCTCTGGGGCCAACGTCCTGACTTTC